These 22 T cell receptor beta chains were all obtained from the same sample, sequenced in a study of blood T cell repertoires in COVID-19 (dated by TCRdb to about 2020). Library method: the immunoSEQ multiplex PCR assay. Imported from immuneACCESS, the table was reduced by TCRdb to in-frame sequences with V and J called. These copies leave out some clones; in studies compared against another copy, an unresolved V gene accounts for under half, and the cause of the remainder is not known. For this sample there are some 160,000 clones; 85% appear just once. The ten largest clones take up over 7% of the sample. The sequenced sample consisted of peripheral blood. These receptors originate from a woman of 80 years or more with COVID-19, enrolled during active disease.

The gene calls are TRBV18 and TRBJ1-1; TRBD1 is a possible D gene (6 bases). Deletions cut 6 bases from V and 1 base from J, with 15 bases between. The CDR3 covers 15 residues. Per germline, CDR1 KGHSH and CDR2 LQKENI. The CDR3 region has the DNA TGTGCCAGCTCCCTAGGGACATCAGGGAACACTGAAGCTTTCTTT. It is translated as CASSLGTSGNTEAFF. Full variable domain (rest looked up from reference TRBV18 and TRBJ1-1): NAGVMQNPRHLVRRRGQEARLRCSPMKGHSHVYWYRQLPEEGLKFMVYLQKENIIDESGMPKERFSAEFPKEGPSILRIQQVVRGDSAAYFCASSLGTSGNTEAFFGQGTRLTVV.

The gene calls are TRBV7-8 and TRBJ2-7, with TRBD2 matching over 8 bases. CDR1 is SGHVS, CDR2 FQNEAQ, per germline. This CDR3 contains 14 residues. V shed 3 bases and J 5 bases; nucleotides not matched to a gene: 6. The CDR3 reads CASSLGGRTNEQYF. The CDR3 DNA follows: TGTGCCAGCAGCTTGGGCGGGAGGACTAACGAGCAGTACTTC.

This clone was recorded only once. This chain links TRBV4-1 with TRBJ2-5; the D gene is possibly TRBD1 (5 bases). This CDR3 has 15 amino acids. CDR1 is MGHRA and CDR2 is YSYEKL in the germline V gene. With 0 bases removed from V and 1 base from J, the gap between germline ends came to 9 bases. The CDR3 DNA reads TGCGCCAGCAGCCAAGATAGGCAGGGCCAAGAGACCCAGTACTTC. It encodes CASSQDRQGQETQYF.

The chain employs TRBV28 and TRBJ1-1, with TRBD1 as a possible D gene (5 bases). The CDR3 is made up of 14 amino acids. With 3 bases removed from V and 1 base from J, the gap between germline ends came to 9 bases. Germline CDR1 and CDR2: MDHEN and SYDVKM. The CDR3 coding sequence is TGTGCCAGCAGTTTGCCTGACAGGAACACTGAAGCTTTCTTT. Protein: CASSLPDRNTEAFF.

CDR3 sequence: CASRETSGVADTQYF. The DNA for the CDR3 is TGTGCCAGCAGAGAGACTAGCGGGGTCGCAGATACGCAGTATTTT. The rearrangement links TRBV6-5 to TRBJ2-3, with 11 bases fitting TRBD2. With 6 bases clipped from V and 4 bases from J, the junction kept 6 bases outside the gene matches. Germline CDR1 is MNHEY and CDR2 is SVGAGI. This CDR3 has 15 amino acids.

In DNA, the CDR3 is TGTGCCAGCGGACGGCGGGAAGATGGCTACACCTTC. Protein product: CASGRREDGYTF. The rearrangement links TRBV2 to TRBJ1-2, with D unclear. CDR1 and CDR2 (germline): SNHLY, FYNNEI. CDR3 size: 12 residues. V lost 8 bases, J lost 6 bases, and 13 bases lay in between.

The rearrangement uses TRBV18 and TRBJ1-2; D unclear. Germline V lookup: CDR1 KGHSH, CDR2 LQKENI. The length of the CDR3 is 13 residues. Deletions cut 3 bases from V and 3 bases from J, with 8 bases between. The CDR3 nucleotides are TGTGCCAGCTCACCGGACGGGGACTATGGCTACACCTTC. As protein: CASSPDGDYGYTF.

The CDR3 DNA is TGTGCCAGCAGTGAAATGGACAGGGTCTCTGGCTACACCTTC. This codes for CASSEMDRVSGYTF. This chain connects TRBV2 to TRBJ1-2; the match to TRBD1 covers 8 bases. Germline CDR1 is SNHLY and CDR2 is FYNNEI. With V trimmed by 2 bases and J by 7 bases, 6 bases remained unmatched. The CDR3 loop spans 14 amino acids. Full variable domain (remainder filled in from reference TRBV2 and TRBJ1-2): EPEVTQTPSHQVTQMGQEVILRCVPISNHLYFYWYRQILGQKVEFLVSFYNNEISEKSEIFDDQFSVERPDGSNFTLKIRSTKLEDSAMYFCASSEMDRVSGYTFGSGTRLTVV.

This clone was recorded a few times. The chain combines TRBV28 with TRBJ1-2, with 8 bases that match TRBD1. CDR1 is MDHEN and CDR2 is SYDVKM in the germline V gene. J gave up 5 bases and V 4 bases, and 9 bases lay outside the gene matches. The CDR3 is made up of 15 amino acids. CDR3 protein: CASSSDRGPPYGYTF. In DNA form, the CDR3 reads TGTGCCAGCAGTTCCGACAGGGGCCCCCCTTATGGCTACACCTTC.

The rearrangement joins TRBV24-1 to TRBJ1-3; no firm D call. CDR1 KGHDR and CDR2 SFDVKD come from the germline V gene. This CDR3 comprises 15 residues. The germline V and J ends were trimmed by 4 bases and 0 bases, with 9 bases remaining between them. CDR3: CATSDASSSGNTIYF. Written as DNA, the CDR3 is TGTGCCACCAGTGACGCGTCCTCCTCTGGAAACACCATATATTTT.

This chain uses TRBV3-1 (or the pseudogene TRBV3-2) with TRBJ2-7; D may be TRBD2 (6 bases). This CDR3 is 15 amino acids long. CDR1 is LGHDT, CDR2 YNNKEL, per germline (reference sequence). Deletions cut 1 base from V and 0 bases from J, with 10 bases between. CDR3 sequence: CASSQGPGVSYEQYF. CDR3 bases: TGTGCCAGCAGCCAAGGGCCGGGAGTCTCCTACGAGCAGTACTTC.

The CDR3 loop is CSASFGGVADTQYF. The CDR3, as DNA: TGCAGTGCTAGTTTCGGGGGGGTAGCAGATACGCAGTATTTT. The gene calls are TRBV20-1 and TRBJ2-3; 8 bases agree with TRBD2. Germline CDR1 reads DFQATT; CDR2 reads SNEGSKA (reference sequence). The CDR3 runs to 14 residues. V gave up 3 bases and J gave up 4 bases; unmatched junction bases: 6.

The rearrangement links TRBV6-1 to TRBJ1-5; a possible D gene is TRBD1 (5 bases). Trimming left V 4 bases short and J 5 bases short, with 18 bases between. Looked up from germline, CDR1 is MNHNS and CDR2 is SASEGT. The CDR3 length is 16 residues. CDR3 region: CASSAGWGVGYQPQHF. DNA for the CDR3: TGTGCCAGCAGTGCCGGTTGGGGGGTAGGATATCAGCCCCAGCATTTT.

This chain connects TRBV5-1 to TRBJ1-1; D gene uncertain. The ends were cut back, 4 bases at V and 4 bases at J, with 11 bases in the middle. Germline V gives CDR1 SGHRS, CDR2 YFSETQ. The CDR3 is made up of 13 amino acids. This CDR3 reads CASSPDSITEAFF. The CDR3 region has the DNA TGCGCCAGCAGCCCTGACTCTATCACTGAAGCTTTCTTT.

V gene TRBV12-3 or TRBV12-4 combines with J gene TRBJ2-5; no definite D call. Trimming removed 4 bases at V and 7 bases at J, with 7 bases between. The CDR3 has 11 residues. The CDR3 spells CASSSDRTQYF. The CDR3 coding sequence is TGTGCCAGCAGTTCCGATAGGACCCAGTACTTC.

The genes are TRBV28 and TRBJ2-2; TRBD2 is a possible D gene (6 bases). Germline V gene data show CDR1 as MDHEN and CDR2 as SYDVKM. The CDR3 is made up of 16 amino acids. Trimming cost V 6 bases and J 0 bases, with 14 bases left between them. CDR3 sequence: CASSIAVKANTGELFF. Written as DNA, the CDR3 is TGTGCCAGCAGCATAGCGGTCAAGGCGAACACCGGGGAGCTGTTTTTT.

For this clone: This same CDR3 is encoded by further DNA sequences in the sample. The chain links TRBV9 to TRBJ2-1; a weak D match, TRBD2 (5 bases). Between the trimmed V and J ends, which lost 0 bases and 0 bases, there was a span of 7 bases. From germline, CDR1 is SGDLS and CDR2 YYNGEE. This CDR3 region has 15 residues. The CDR3 region is CASSVVGSSYNEQFF. CDR3 DNA: TGTGCCAGCAGCGTAGTGGGGAGCTCCTACAATGAGCAGTTCTTC.

J is TRBJ1-1 and V is TRBV5-1; 8 bases align to TRBD1. The J segment lost 11 bases and the V segment lost 3 bases, leaving 15 bases of the junction unmatched. From germline, CDR1 is SGHRS and CDR2 YFSETQ. This CDR3 comprises 15 residues. The CDR3 region is CASSSGQVVGVLAFF. Written as DNA, the CDR3 is TGCGCCAGCAGCTCGGGACAGGTTGTGGGTGTATTGGCTTTCTTT.

V is TRBV6-5 and J is TRBJ2-5; TRBD2 agrees at 9 bases. The CDR3 loop spans 14 amino acids. The V gene's germline CDR1 is MNHEY and CDR2 SVGAGI. The trim removed 6 bases at V and 5 bases at J, leaving 7 bases unmatched. The CDR3 is CASSPLAGSETQYF. The CDR3 DNA follows: TGTGCCAGCAGCCCCCTAGCGGGGAGCGAGACCCAGTACTTC.

CDR3 in DNA: TGCGCCAGCAGCTTGTCGGGGGGGCCCACAGATACGCAGTATTTT. Translation gives CASSLSGGPTDTQYF. The rearrangement joins TRBV5-1 to TRBJ2-3, with TRBD2 matching over 8 bases. Germline values: CDR1 SGHRS, CDR2 YFSETQ. The V gene end was trimmed by 1 base and the J gene end by 2 bases; junction bases not matched to a gene: 3. This CDR3 has 15 amino acids.

This chain links TRBV5-1 with TRBJ1-1; TRBD1 matches 8 bases. J gave up 1 base and V 6 bases, and 8 bases lay outside the gene matches. The germline V gene encodes CDR1 SGHRS and CDR2 YFSETQ. The CDR3 covers 15 residues. CDR3 residues: CASNLGTGSNTEAFF. The CDR3 region has the DNA TGCGCCAGCAACCTAGGGACAGGATCGAACACTGAAGCTTTCTTT.

V usage is TRBV6-1 and J usage is TRBJ1-5; possibly TRBD1 for D (5 bases). Trimming took off 3 bases at V and 6 bases at J, with 18 bases between the two ends. From germline, CDR1 is MNHNS and CDR2 SASEGT. The CDR3 spans 16 residues. CDR3: CASSDYGAGTSQPQHF. CDR3 DNA: TGTGCCAGCAGTGACTATGGGGCAGGTACGTCTCAGCCCCAGCATTTT.